This T cell receptor (beta chain) is drawn from a study of shared clonotypes between healthy human individuals. Each sample came from a Caucasian adult donor living in Nashville, Tennessee. Details on this clone: Its antigen is not known.

The V end was cut by 4 bases, the J end by 7 bases, with 11 bases between. The CDR3 length is 12 residues. CDR1 SGHNT and CDR2 YYREEE come from the germline V gene (reference sequence). Findings and limits, study-wide: Naive subsets generally had larger estimated richness than memory subsets. When naive CD4 clonotypes were compared across a few donors, approximately 5% were shared.

Genomic DNA from each subset was divided evenly over several immunoSEQ plates. Profiled with immunoSEQ multiplex PCR; TCRdb holds only in-frame clones, not every one. The sample consists of about 1 million clones, about 70% of them appearing once. This receptor was identified in a man in his late teens or twenties in good health. What was sequenced was memory CD4+ T cells sorted from blood. Documented subset: CD45RA-negative fraction. The J gene is TRBJ1-2, the V gene TRBV5-4; possible D gene TRBD1, 6 bases. The CDR3 spells CASSPGESGYTF. The DNA for the CDR3 is TGTGCCAGCAGCCCAGGGGAGTCTGGCTACACCTTC. Combining the CDR3 with reference TRBV5-4 and TRBJ1-2 gives the whole variable domain ETGVTQSPTHLIKTRGQQVTLRCSSQSGHNTVSWYQQALGQGPQFIFQYYREEENGRGNFPPRFSGLQFPNYSSELNVNALELDDSALYLCASSPGESGYTFGSGTRLTVV.